This T cell receptor (beta chain) was obtained from a study of T-cell reconstitution after alpha-beta-depleted transplantation in children. This clonotype was seen a handful of times. The CDR3 does not end in the conserved phenylalanine or tryptophan, so this is likely a read error. No DNA is shown, since the ends of the CDR3 on it are uncertain; the CDR3 is the one TCRdb lists. Unique molecular identifiers were incorporated into the prepared TCRbeta library. TCRdb independently ran MiXCR on the PCR reads; one entry per CDR3 protein. Of around 530,000 distinct CDR3 sequences listed, less than 35% were seen once; the top ten hold about 2.3%. The specimen comprised PBMCs from the stem cell graft donor, sampled from the stem cell graft. The TCR comes from a human donor who donated a stem cell graft to a child with aplastic anemia.

This chain's CDR3 is CSAGEVWPQMII. The V gene is TRBV20-1, the J gene TRBJ1-2; TRBD1 is the table's D call, not checked against the DNA. The CDR3 region is 12 residues in length, termini included. Per germline, CDR1 DFQATT and CDR2 SNEGSKA (reference sequence).